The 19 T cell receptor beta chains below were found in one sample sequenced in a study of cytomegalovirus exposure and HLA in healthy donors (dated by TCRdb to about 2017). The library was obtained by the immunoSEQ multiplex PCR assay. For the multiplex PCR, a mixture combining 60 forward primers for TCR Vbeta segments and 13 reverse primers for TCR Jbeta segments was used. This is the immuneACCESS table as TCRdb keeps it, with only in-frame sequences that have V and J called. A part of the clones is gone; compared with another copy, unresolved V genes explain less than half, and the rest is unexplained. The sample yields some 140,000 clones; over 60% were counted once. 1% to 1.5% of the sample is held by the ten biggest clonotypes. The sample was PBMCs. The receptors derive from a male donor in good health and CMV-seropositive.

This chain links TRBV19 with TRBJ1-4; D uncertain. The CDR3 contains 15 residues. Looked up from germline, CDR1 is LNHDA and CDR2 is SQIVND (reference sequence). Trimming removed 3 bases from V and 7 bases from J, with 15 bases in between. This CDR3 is CASSIPRTASEKLFF. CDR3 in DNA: TGTGCCAGTAGTATCCCCCGAACTGCTTCTGAAAAACTGTTTTTT.

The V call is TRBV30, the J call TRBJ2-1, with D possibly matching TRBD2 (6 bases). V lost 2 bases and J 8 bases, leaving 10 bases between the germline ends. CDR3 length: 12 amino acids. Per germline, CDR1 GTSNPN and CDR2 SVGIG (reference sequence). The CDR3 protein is CAWSRGNHEQFF. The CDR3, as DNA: TGTGCCTGGAGTCGGGGGAACCATGAGCAGTTCTTC.

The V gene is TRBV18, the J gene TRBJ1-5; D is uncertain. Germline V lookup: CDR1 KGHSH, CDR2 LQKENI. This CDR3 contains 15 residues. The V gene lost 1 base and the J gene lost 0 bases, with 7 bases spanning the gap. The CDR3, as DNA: TGTGCCAGCTCACCACGGCAGATTAGCAATCAGCCCCAGCATTTT. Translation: CASSPRQISNQPQHF.

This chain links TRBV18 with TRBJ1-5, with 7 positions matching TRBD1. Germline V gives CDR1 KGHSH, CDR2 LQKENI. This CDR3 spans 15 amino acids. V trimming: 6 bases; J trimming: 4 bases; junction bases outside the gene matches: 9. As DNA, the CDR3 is TGTGCCAGCTCCCCCCGGGACAGCATAAATCAGCCCCAGCATTTT. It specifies CASSPRDSINQPQHF. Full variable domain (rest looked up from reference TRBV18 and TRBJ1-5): NAGVMQNPRHLVRRRGQEARLRCSPMKGHSHVYWYRQLPEEGLKFMVYLQKENIIDESGMPKERFSAEFPKEGPSILRIQQVVRGDSAAYFCASSPRDSINQPQHFGDGTRLSIL.

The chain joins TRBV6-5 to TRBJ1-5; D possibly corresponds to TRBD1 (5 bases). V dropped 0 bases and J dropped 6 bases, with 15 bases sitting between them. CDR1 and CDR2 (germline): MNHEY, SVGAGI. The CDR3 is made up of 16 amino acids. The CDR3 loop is CASSYSRPGWTQPQHF. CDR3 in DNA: TGTGCCAGCAGTTACTCGAGGCCAGGGTGGACTCAGCCCCAGCATTTT.

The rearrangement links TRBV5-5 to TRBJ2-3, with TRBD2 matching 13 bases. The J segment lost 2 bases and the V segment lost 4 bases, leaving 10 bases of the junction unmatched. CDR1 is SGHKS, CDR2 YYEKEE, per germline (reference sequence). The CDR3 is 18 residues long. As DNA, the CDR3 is TGTGCCAGCAGCCCGGGACTAGCGGGACGTTCACTCACAGATACGCAGTATTTT. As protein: CASSPGLAGRSLTDTQYF.

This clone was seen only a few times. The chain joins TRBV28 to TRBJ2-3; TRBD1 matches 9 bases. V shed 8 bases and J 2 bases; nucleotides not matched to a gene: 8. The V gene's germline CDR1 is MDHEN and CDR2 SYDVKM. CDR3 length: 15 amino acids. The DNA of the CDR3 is TGTGCCAGCCGAAGGACAGGGGTAACCACAGATACGCAGTATTTT. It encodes CASRRTGVTTDTQYF.

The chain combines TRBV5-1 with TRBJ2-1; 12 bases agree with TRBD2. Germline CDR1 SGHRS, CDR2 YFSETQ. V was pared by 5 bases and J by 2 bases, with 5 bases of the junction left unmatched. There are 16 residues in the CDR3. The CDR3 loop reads CASSLRTSGAYNEQFF. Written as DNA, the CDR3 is TGCGCCAGCAGTCTTCGGACTAGCGGGGCCTACAATGAGCAGTTCTTC.

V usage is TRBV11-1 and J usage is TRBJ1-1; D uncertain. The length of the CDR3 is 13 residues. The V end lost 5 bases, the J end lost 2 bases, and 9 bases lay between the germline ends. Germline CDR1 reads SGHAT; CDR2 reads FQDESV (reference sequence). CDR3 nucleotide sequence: TGTGCCAGCAGCCTCGGCGGAAACACTGAAGCTTTCTTT. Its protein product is CASSLGGNTEAFF.

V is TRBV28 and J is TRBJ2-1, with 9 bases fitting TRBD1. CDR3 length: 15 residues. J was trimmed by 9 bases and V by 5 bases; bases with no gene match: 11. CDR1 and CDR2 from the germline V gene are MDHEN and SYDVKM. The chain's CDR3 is CASSLQWTGDTEQFF. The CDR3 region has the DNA TGTGCCAGCAGTCTCCAATGGACAGGGGATACTGAGCAGTTCTTC.

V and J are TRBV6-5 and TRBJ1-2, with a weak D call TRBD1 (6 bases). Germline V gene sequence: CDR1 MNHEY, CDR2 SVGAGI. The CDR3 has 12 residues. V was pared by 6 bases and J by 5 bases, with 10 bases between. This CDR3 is CASSNRDYGYTF. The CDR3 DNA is TGTGCCAGCAGCAACAGGGATTATGGCTACACCTTC.

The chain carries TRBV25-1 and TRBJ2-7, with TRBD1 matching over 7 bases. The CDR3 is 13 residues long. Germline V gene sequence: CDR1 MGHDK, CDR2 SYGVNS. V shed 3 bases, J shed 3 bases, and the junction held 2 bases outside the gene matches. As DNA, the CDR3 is TGTGCCAGCAGTGACGGGACAGACTACGAGCAGTACTTC. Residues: CASSDGTDYEQYF.

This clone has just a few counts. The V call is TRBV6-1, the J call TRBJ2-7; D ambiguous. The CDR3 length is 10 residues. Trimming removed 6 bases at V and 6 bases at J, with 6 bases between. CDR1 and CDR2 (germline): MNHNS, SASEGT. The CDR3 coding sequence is TGTGCCAGCAGGCGATCCGAGCAGTACTTC. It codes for CASRRSEQYF.

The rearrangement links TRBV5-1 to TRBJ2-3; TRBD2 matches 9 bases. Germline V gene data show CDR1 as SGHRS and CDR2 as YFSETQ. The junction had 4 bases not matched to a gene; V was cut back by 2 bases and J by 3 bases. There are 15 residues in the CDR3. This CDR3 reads CASSFQRGDTDTQYF. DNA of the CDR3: TGCGCCAGCAGCTTCCAGCGGGGGGATACAGATACGCAGTATTTT.

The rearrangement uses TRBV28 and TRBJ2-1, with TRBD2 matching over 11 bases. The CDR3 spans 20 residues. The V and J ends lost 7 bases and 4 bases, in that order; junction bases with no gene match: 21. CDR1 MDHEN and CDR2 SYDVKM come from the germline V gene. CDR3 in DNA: TGTGCCAGCACCTTCGATAACCCCACTAGCGGGGGAGAAATTTACAATGAGCAGTTCTTC. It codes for CASTFDNPTSGGEIYNEQFF. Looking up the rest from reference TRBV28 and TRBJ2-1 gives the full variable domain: DVKVTQSSRYLVKRTGEKVFLECVQDMDHENMFWYRQDPGLGLRLIYFSYDVKMKEKGDIPEGYSVSREKKERFSLILESASTNQTSMYLCASTFDNPTSGGEIYNEQFFGPGTRLTVL.

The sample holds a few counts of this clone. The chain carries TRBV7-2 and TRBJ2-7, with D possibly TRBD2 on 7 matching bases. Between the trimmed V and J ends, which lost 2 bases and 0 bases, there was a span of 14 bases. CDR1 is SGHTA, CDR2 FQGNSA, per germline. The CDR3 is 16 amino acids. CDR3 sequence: CASSLRGGVASYEQYF. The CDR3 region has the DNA TGTGCCAGCAGCTTAAGGGGGGGCGTAGCCTCCTACGAGCAGTACTTC. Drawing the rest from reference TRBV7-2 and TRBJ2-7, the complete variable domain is GAGVSQSPSNKVTEKGKDVELRCDPISGHTALYWYRQSLGQGLEFLIYFQGNSAPDKSGLPSDRFSAERTGGSVSTLTIQRTQQEDSAVYLCASSLRGGVASYEQYFGPGTRLTVT.

Here the CDR3 reads CASSQTGELFF. CDR3 DNA: TGTGCCAGCAGTCAAACCGGGGAGCTGTTTTTT. J is TRBJ2-2 and V is TRBV27; no clear D. This CDR3 comprises 11 residues. The ends were cut back, 5 bases at V and 5 bases at J, with 3 bases in the middle. CDR1 and CDR2 from the germline V gene are MNHEY and SMNVEV (reference sequence).

The CDR3 DNA reads as TGTGCCACCCGAGAGAGGACAGGGGGGTTTTTGGCAATCGACTATGGCTACACCTTC. As protein: CATRERTGGFLAIDYGYTF. V gene TRBV19 combines with J gene TRBJ1-2; 10 nucleotides line up with TRBD1. The J segment lost 3 bases and the V segment lost 10 bases, leaving 23 bases of the junction unmatched. Looked up from germline, CDR1 is LNHDA and CDR2 is SQIVND (reference sequence). The CDR3 contains 19 residues. Supplemented by reference TRBV19 and TRBJ1-2, the full variable domain reads DGGITQSPKYLFRKEGQNVTLSCEQNLNHDAMYWYRQDPGQGLRLIYYSQIVNDFQKGDIAEGYSVSREKKESFPLTVTSAQKNPTAFYLCATRERTGGFLAIDYGYTFGSGTRLTVV.

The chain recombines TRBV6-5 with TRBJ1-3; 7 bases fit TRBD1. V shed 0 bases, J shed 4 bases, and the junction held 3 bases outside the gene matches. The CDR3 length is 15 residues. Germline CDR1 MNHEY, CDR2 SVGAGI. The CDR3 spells CASSYSRTGGNTIYF. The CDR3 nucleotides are TGTGCCAGCAGTTACTCAAGGACAGGAGGAAACACCATATATTTT.